This entry is about one TCR beta chain. What this receptor recognizes is not known. Base qualities are not provided; no much larger clone lies one nucleotide away. This sample stems from a study of blood T cell repertoires in COVID-19 (dated by TCRdb to between 2020 and 2021). About the investigation overall: The collaborator samples originated in the United States, Italy and Spain and spanned the acute and convalescent phases of COVID-19. Where available, HLA class I and class II types were taken from metadata supplied by the sample provider and were not determined by assay-based typing. The samples were drawn from the first 160 participants of the ongoing ImmuneRACE study and from over a thousand subjects provided by 6 global collaborators. The repertoires were made available in a free public database intended to serve as a resource for research on the immune response to SARS-CoV-2. Sample metadata almost always included a de-identified subject ID, COVID-19 status, age in years and sex. The dataset comprised deeply sampled blood TCRbeta repertoires from subjects exposed to, actively infected with, or recovered from COVID-19. The material from the prospective study consisted of cDNA or gDNA derived from T cells, B-cell-depleted T cells, or PBMCs. Study-wide findings and limitations: The quantity of clinical and demographic metadata differed by source and by participant and was supplied without curation.

In the prospective study, participants were roughly 18 to 95 years old, resided in about 25 geographic areas of the United States, and were enrolled through a virtual design. Cohort assignment in the prospective study relied on participant-reported clinical history from a screening survey and a study questionnaire. In the prospective study, whole blood, serum and a nasopharyngeal or oropharyngeal swab were collected from each participant by mobile phlebotomists. Prospective study participants could optionally give additional blood draws and questionnaires over an approximately two-month period. Blood samples from the prospective study were shipped frozen or at room temperature prior to DNA extraction. TCRbeta CDR3 regions were amplified from genomic DNA using the immunoSEQ Assay, a bias-controlled multiplex PCR. From the authors' description of their analysis: Within the assay, amplification of reference gene primers was used to estimate how many nucleated cells each sample contained. Sequence reads were collapsed and filtered to measure the absolute abundance of every unique TCRbeta CDR3 rearrangement. For each sample, productive Simpson clonality was calculated as the square root of Simpson's diversity index across productive rearrangements. Imported from immuneACCESS, the table was reduced by TCRdb to in-frame sequences with V and J called. These copies leave out some clones; in studies compared against another copy, an unresolved V gene accounts for under half, and the cause of the remainder is not known. The D gene and trimming were derived from the DNA, and the V and J assignments and clone size from that table. The sample table holds hundreds of thousands of clones, of which around 90% were seen once. Approximately 2% of the sample goes to the ten largest clones.

The sequencing sample was made of PBMCs or T cells enriched from blood (not recorded which). The TCR originated in a woman younger than 35 with acute COVID-19.

In nucleotide form, the sequence is TGTGCCAGCAGCCCGGGACAGGCGAACACTGAAGCTTTCTTT. Translation gives CASSPGQANTEAFF. The rearranged segments are TRBV6-4 and TRBJ1-1; TRBD1 lines up with 8 middle nucleotides. Trimmed from V: 6 bases; trimmed from J: 1 base; junction bases lacking a gene match: 4. The CDR3 covers 14 residues, taking in both the cysteine and the phenylalanine. Only CDR3 DNA is held: 42 bases, read in frame from base 1. CDR1 and CDR2 were assigned from the germline V gene as MRHNA and SNTAGT.